Shown below are 31 T cell receptor beta chains from a single sample sequenced in a study of T cell responses to AZD1222 COVID-19 vaccine. TCRdb's table, derived via immunoSEQ multiplex PCR, lists solely in-frame clones and lacks some. The data hold about 94,000 clones, with 88% observed a single time. Sequencing was performed on peripheral blood, taken 28 days after the second AZD1222 dose. Receptors originate from an adult who received the AZD1222 COVID-19 vaccine.

This chain uses TRBV28 with TRBJ2-7; D assignment may be TRBD1 or TRBD2 (6 bases each). The length of the CDR3 is 13 residues. Per the germline V gene, CDR1 is MDHEN and CDR2 is SYDVKM. The ends were cut back, 7 bases at V and 2 bases at J, with 12 bases in the middle. The chain's CDR3 is CASMGGAAYEQYF. In DNA, the CDR3 is TGTGCCAGCATGGGGGGCGCGGCCTACGAGCAGTACTTC.

This clone occurred once. The genes are TRBV15 and TRBJ2-1; 9 bases align to TRBD2. Germline CDR1 LNHNV, CDR2 YYDKDF (reference sequence). The CDR3 is 15 residues long. Trimming removed 6 bases from V and 2 bases from J; junction bases left unmatched: 5. CDR3 nucleotides: TGTGCCACCAGGGCCACTAGCGGGCCCTACAATGAGCAGTTCTTC. Encoded protein: CATRATSGPYNEQFF.

The sample holds one count of this clone. The CDR3 loop is CASSLNSGGAGYTF. The CDR3 region has the DNA TGTGCCAGCAGCCTTAATTCAGGGGGCGCGGGCTACACCTTC. The genes are TRBV3-1 (or the pseudogene TRBV3-2) and TRBJ1-2; TRBD1 aligns across 8 bases. V lost 4 bases to trimming and J lost 8 bases; unmatched junction nucleotides: 9. Germline-derived CDR1 and CDR2 are LGHDT and YNNKEL (reference sequence). The CDR3 is made up of 14 amino acids.

The CDR3 DNA is TGTGCCAGCAGCCCCCGTTCGGACTATGGCTACACCTTC. Its protein product is CASSPRSDYGYTF. The chain has TRBV3-1 (or the pseudogene TRBV3-2) and TRBJ1-2; D unresolved. The V end lost 4 bases, the J end lost 3 bases, and 9 bases lay between the germline ends. The CDR3 length is 13 residues. The V gene's germline CDR1 is LGHDT and CDR2 YNNKEL (reference sequence).

V and J are TRBV6-1 and TRBJ1-2; D gene uncertain. The germline V gene has CDR1 MNHNS and CDR2 SASEGT. V lost 2 bases and J 3 bases, leaving 16 bases between the germline ends. The CDR3 contains 16 residues. The CDR3 bases are TGTGCCAGCAGTGAACAATCATTGGTCAGCTACTATGGCTACACCTTC. Translating gives CASSEQSLVSYYGYTF.

This clone was found a few times. The chain carries TRBV7-9 and TRBJ2-5, with D possibly being TRBD2 (5 bases). The CDR3 is 15 amino acids. With 2 bases removed from V and 4 bases from J, the gap between germline ends came to 14 bases. Germline CDR1 SEHNR, CDR2 FQNEAQ (reference sequence). CDR3 bases: TGTGCCAGCAGCTTACCAGTGACCGAGGGAGAGACCCAGTACTTC. It specifies CASSLPVTEGETQYF.

The V call is TRBV11-2, the J call TRBJ1-4; maybe TRBD1 (6 bases). Germline V CDR1 and CDR2: SGHAT, FQNNGV. V lost 3 bases and J 7 bases, leaving 24 bases between the germline ends. The CDR3 runs to 18 residues. In nucleotides, the CDR3 is TGTGCCAGCAGCTTGTGGGTGGGGGCCGGTGCGGAGTCTGAAAAACTGTTTTTT. Its protein product is CASSLWVGAGAESEKLFF.

The rearrangement uses TRBV18 and TRBJ1-3; D call uncertain. Germline V lookup: CDR1 KGHSH, CDR2 LQKENI. The CDR3 runs to 13 residues. Trimming removed 2 bases at V and 4 bases at J, with 6 bases between. The chain's CDR3 is CASSPEQGNTIYF. As DNA, the CDR3 is TGTGCCAGCTCACCAGAACAAGGAAACACCATATATTTT.

This sequence joins TRBV11-2 and TRBJ2-5; D possibly uses TRBD1 or TRBD2 (5 bases each). Germline V lookup: CDR1 SGHAT, CDR2 FQNNGV. The CDR3 sequence is 13 residues long. The V gene lost 5 bases and the J gene lost 6 bases, with 13 bases spanning the gap. CDR3 loop: CASSAQGGQTQYF. The CDR3 DNA reads TGTGCCAGCAGCGCTCAGGGCGGGCAGACCCAGTACTTC.

J is TRBJ2-1 and V is TRBV6-2 or TRBV6-3; D is perhaps TRBD1 (5 bases). The CDR3 has 13 residues. Trimming stripped 5 bases from V and 6 bases from J, with 11 bases between. The V gene's germline CDR1 is MNHEY and CDR2 SVGEGT. The DNA for the CDR3 is TGTGCCAGCAGTATTCCAGGGATCAATGAGCAGTTCTTC. Translating gives CASSIPGINEQFF.

The V and J genes are TRBV3-1 (or the pseudogene TRBV3-2) and TRBJ1-1, with D perhaps matching TRBD1 (5 bases). This CDR3 has 17 residues. Per germline, CDR1 LGHDT and CDR2 YNNKEL (reference sequence). Trimming took off 4 bases at V and 5 bases at J, with 23 bases between the two ends. For the CDR3, the DNA is TGTGCCAGCAGCCCGCAAGGGACGGGATACGGGGGGACTGAAGCTTTCTTT. This translates into CASSPQGTGYGGTEAFF.

The rearrangement uses TRBV7-9 and TRBJ1-2; D uncertain. V shed 1 base and J shed 6 bases, with 6 bases lying between them. Germline lookup yields CDR1 SEHNR and CDR2 FQNEAQ (reference sequence). This CDR3 has 12 residues. CDR3 sequence: CASSLGPDGYTF. Here the CDR3 DNA reads TGTGCCAGCAGCTTAGGGCCGGATGGCTACACCTTC.

The V gene is TRBV6-7, the J gene TRBJ2-1, with 7 bases fitting TRBD2. TRBV6-7 is marked as an open reading frame, function uncertain. J gave up 0 bases and V 5 bases, and 7 bases lay outside the gene matches. There are 16 residues in the CDR3. The CDR3 DNA follows: TGTGCCAGCAGTACCTTAAGCGGGACCTCCTACAATGAGCAGTTCTTC. As protein: CASSTLSGTSYNEQFF.

The CDR3 sequence: CASSIQGAKDTEAFF. The CDR3 nucleotides are TGTGCCAGTAGTATCCAGGGGGCGAAGGACACTGAAGCTTTCTTT. This chain links TRBV19 with TRBJ1-1; 8 nucleotides match TRBD1. This CDR3 is built from 15 residues. Germline V lookup: CDR1 LNHDA, CDR2 SQIVND (reference sequence). The V and J ends lost 3 bases and 3 bases, in that order; junction bases with no gene match: 6.

This rearrangement joins TRBV6-2 or TRBV6-3 to TRBJ1-5; TRBD1 aligns across 10 bases. V shed 3 bases, J shed 3 bases, and the junction held 8 bases outside the gene matches. Germline V gene sequence: CDR1 MNHEY, CDR2 SVGEGT. The CDR3 spans 17 residues. CDR3 in amino acids: CASSYRRDRGNNQPQHF. The CDR3, as DNA: TGTGCCAGCAGTTATCGTCGGGACAGGGGAAACAATCAGCCCCAGCATTTT.

This clone was detected only once. The rearrangement uses TRBV5-1 and TRBJ2-5, with D perhaps matching TRBD2 (6 bases). Germline CDR1 SGHRS, CDR2 YFSETQ. The CDR3 contains 14 residues. Trimming left V 4 bases short and J 5 bases short, with 15 bases between. Written as DNA, the CDR3 is TGCGCCAGCAGCGCGCGGGACCCCTTGGAGACCCAGTACTTC. Amino acid sequence: CASSARDPLETQYF.

V usage is TRBV29-1 and J usage is TRBJ1-2; 9 bases fit TRBD1. The CDR3 length is 15 residues. V lost 6 bases, J lost 7 bases, and 15 bases stayed unmatched. From germline, CDR1 is SQVTM and CDR2 ANQGSEA. CDR3 nucleotide sequence: TGCAGCGTCCCCGCCGGGGTCGGACAGGGGTTTGGCTACACCTTC. Translation gives CSVPAGVGQGFGYTF.

This chain uses TRBV2 with TRBJ2-5, with a possible D match to TRBD1 (6 bases). The CDR3 contains 14 residues. Germline assignment: CDR1 SNHLY and CDR2 FYNNEI. The germline V and J ends were trimmed by 2 bases and 5 bases, with 12 bases remaining between them. The CDR3, as DNA: TGTGCCAGCAGTGAATCCAGGGGTGACGAGACCCAGTACTTC. Protein: CASSESRGDETQYF.

The chain couples TRBV2 to TRBJ1-6, with D unresolved. Germline V lookup: CDR1 SNHLY, CDR2 FYNNEI. This CDR3 is 15 amino acids long. Trimming removed 4 bases at V and 0 bases at J, with 7 bases between. The CDR3 here is CASSVGYSYNSPLHF. The CDR3 DNA reads TGTGCCAGCAGTGTTGGATACTCCTATAATTCACCCCTCCACTTT.

This clone has only a few counts. The chain recombines TRBV2 with TRBJ1-2; D gene uncertain. The V gene lost 1 base and the J gene lost 3 bases, with 6 bases spanning the gap. Per the germline V gene, CDR1 is SNHLY and CDR2 is FYNNEI. The CDR3 loop spans 13 amino acids. In DNA, the CDR3 is TGTGCCAGCAGTGAAGAGATGGACTATGGCTACACCTTC. It yields the protein CASSEEMDYGYTF.

The CDR3 DNA sequence: TGTGCCAGCAGCTTGGCTAGCCCCCGTGGAGATCAGTACTTC. This codes for CASSLASPRGDQYF. The V and J genes are TRBV5-6 and TRBJ2-7, with D possibly TRBD2 on 5 matching bases. In germline, CDR1 is SGHDT, CDR2 YYEEEE. The CDR3 has 14 residues. Trimming cost V 0 bases and J 10 bases, with 17 bases left between them.

This clone was recorded a few times. V usage is TRBV6-5 and J usage is TRBJ1-6; 9 nucleotides line up with TRBD1. This CDR3 region has 13 residues. Germline values: CDR1 MNHEY, CDR2 SVGAGI. V lost 6 bases to trimming and J lost 14 bases; unmatched junction nucleotides: 8. CDR3 amino acids: CASSGTGSGALHF. The CDR3 coding sequence is TGTGCCAGCAGCGGGACAGGGAGTGGGGCCCTCCACTTT.

The chain employs TRBV7-9 and TRBJ1-5; no clear D. CDR1 and CDR2 (germline): SEHNR, FQNEAQ (reference sequence). This CDR3 has 15 residues. V was clipped by 4 bases and J by 3 bases, with 13 bases between them. CDR3 sequence reads: CASSSGPSNNQPQHF. CDR3 DNA: TGTGCCAGCAGCTCCGGGCCGAGCAACAATCAGCCCCAGCATTTT.

The rearrangement uses TRBV7-6 and TRBJ1-1; a possible D gene is TRBD1 (5 bases). This CDR3 comprises 13 residues. Trimming shortened V by 5 bases and J by 4 bases, and 11 bases separated the two germline ends. CDR1 is SGHVS, CDR2 FNYEAQ, per germline. The DNA of the CDR3 is TGTGCCAGCAGCCACGACAGCATCACTGAAGCTTTCTTT. Its protein is CASSHDSITEAFF.

The chain joins TRBV5-6 to TRBJ2-7; TRBD1 aligns across 8 bases. Per the germline V gene, CDR1 is SGHDT and CDR2 is YYEEEE. The CDR3 is 14 residues long. Trimming at V came to 4 bases and at J to 0 bases, leaving 3 bases not matched to a gene. The CDR3 is CASSPGQGSYEQYF. CDR3 sequence (DNA): TGTGCCAGCAGCCCCGGACAGGGCTCCTACGAGCAGTACTTC.

The V gene is TRBV5-5, the J gene TRBJ1-2; TRBD1 matches 7 bases. CDR3 size: 15 residues. The V gene's germline CDR1 is SGHKS and CDR2 YYEKEE (reference sequence). The junction had 7 bases not matched to a gene; V was cut back by 1 base and J by 4 bases. CDR3 sequence reads: CASSLRDRDSYGYTF. Here the CDR3 DNA reads TGTGCCAGCAGCTTGCGTGATAGGGACAGCTATGGCTACACCTTC.

The J gene is TRBJ1-1, the V gene TRBV4-1, with 7 bases fitting TRBD1. With 6 bases clipped from V and 1 base from J, the junction kept 5 bases outside the gene matches. The CDR3 totals 14 residues. Germline loops: CDR1 MGHRA, CDR2 YSYEKL. CDR3 coding DNA: TGCGCCAGCAGTTCTCAGGGGGGGAACACTGAAGCTTTCTTT. Its translation is CASSSQGGNTEAFF.

This clone was seen a handful of times. The V call is TRBV11-3, the J call TRBJ1-2; D gene ambiguous. The V gene's germline CDR1 is SGHNT and CDR2 YENEEA. V shed 5 bases and J shed 3 bases, with 13 bases lying between them. CDR3 length equals 14 residues. The CDR3 DNA follows: TGTGCCAGCAGCGATCATCGGGCCCACTATGGCTACACCTTC. Amino acid sequence: CASSDHRAHYGYTF.

CDR3 coding DNA: TGTGCCAGCAGCCGAAAAGACAGGGGGGTGAGGGATGAGCAGTTCTTC. Translation gives CASSRKDRGVRDEQFF. V usage is TRBV4-2 and J usage is TRBJ2-1; TRBD1 aligns across 9 bases. Per germline, CDR1 LGHNA and CDR2 YNFKEQ. The V gene end was trimmed by 4 bases and the J gene end by 8 bases; junction bases not matched to a gene: 12. This CDR3 region has 16 residues.

This clone appeared a few times. The chain employs TRBV2 and TRBJ2-3; 8 bases fit TRBD1. The CDR3 runs 15 residues. The germline CDR1 and CDR2 sequences are SNHLY and FYNNEI. After removal of 5 bases from V and 4 bases from J, the junction contained 8 bases not matched to a gene. The CDR3 reads CASSMGRGLSDTQYF. The CDR3 DNA reads TGTGCCAGCAGTATGGGCAGGGGGCTGTCAGATACGCAGTATTTT.

This sequence joins TRBV3-1 (or the pseudogene TRBV3-2) and TRBJ1-3; perhaps TRBD1 as D (6 bases). Germline V lookup: CDR1 LGHDT, CDR2 YNNKEL (reference sequence). Trimming took 3 bases from V and 7 from J, leaving 13 bases between them. The CDR3 has 14 amino acids. Here the CDR3 reads CASSHETGVNTIYF. In DNA form, the CDR3 reads TGTGCCAGCAGCCACGAGACAGGAGTCAACACCATATATTTT.